This TCR beta chain was observed in a study of human T cells and chemical hapten exposure. One entry per CDR3 protein results from TCRdb running MiXCR on the RACE reads. This sample has under 200,000 distinct CDR3 sequences, with 14% found just once. The sample holds a few counts of this clonotype. Time point indicated: patch test 1, 2 weeks after DPC sensitization. As to treatment: therapeutic diphenylcyclopropenone sensitization with weekly scalp DPC. The clonotype comes from a woman in her 30s with alopecia areata. Some clones in this sample may be carry-over from other donors' samples. This specimen consisted of whole blood, obtained in connection with sensitization to the hapten diphenylcyclopropenone (DPC).

Here the CDR3 reads CAWSMGHQRTNEKLFF. The CDR3 bases are TGTGCCTGGAGTATGGGACATCAAAGGACTAATGAAAAACTGTTTTTT. The V gene is TRBV30, the J gene TRBJ1-4; D may be TRBD1 (6 bases). The V end lost 2 bases, the J end lost 2 bases, and 15 bases lay between the germline ends. Germline CDR1 GTSNPN, CDR2 SVGIG (reference sequence). The CDR3 has 16 amino acids.